This T cell receptor (beta chain) is drawn from a study of blood T cell repertoires in COVID-19. Authors' processing steps: Estimates of nucleated cell counts were drawn from the amplification of reference gene primers. Here immunoSEQ multiplex PCR was the method, and the copy in TCRdb shows in-frame clones only, minus some. V, J and clone size are those of that table, while D and trimming were read from the DNA. Of around 120,000 clones listed, less than 90% were seen once; the top ten hold around 2.3%. Germline V gene lookup returns CDR1 MNHEY and CDR2 SVGAGI. V was cut by 3 bases and J by 4 bases, with 10 bases left in between. This CDR3 comprises 14 residues.

The chain uses TRBV6-5 and TRBJ1-3, with unresolved D. This sequence was found in a woman aged 45-65 years who had recovered from COVID-19. Material for sequencing was PBMCs or T cells enriched from blood (not recorded which). The CDR3: CASSYGVPGNTIYF. The CDR3 nucleotides read TGTGCCAGCAGTTATGGAGTTCCAGGAAACACCATATATTTT.